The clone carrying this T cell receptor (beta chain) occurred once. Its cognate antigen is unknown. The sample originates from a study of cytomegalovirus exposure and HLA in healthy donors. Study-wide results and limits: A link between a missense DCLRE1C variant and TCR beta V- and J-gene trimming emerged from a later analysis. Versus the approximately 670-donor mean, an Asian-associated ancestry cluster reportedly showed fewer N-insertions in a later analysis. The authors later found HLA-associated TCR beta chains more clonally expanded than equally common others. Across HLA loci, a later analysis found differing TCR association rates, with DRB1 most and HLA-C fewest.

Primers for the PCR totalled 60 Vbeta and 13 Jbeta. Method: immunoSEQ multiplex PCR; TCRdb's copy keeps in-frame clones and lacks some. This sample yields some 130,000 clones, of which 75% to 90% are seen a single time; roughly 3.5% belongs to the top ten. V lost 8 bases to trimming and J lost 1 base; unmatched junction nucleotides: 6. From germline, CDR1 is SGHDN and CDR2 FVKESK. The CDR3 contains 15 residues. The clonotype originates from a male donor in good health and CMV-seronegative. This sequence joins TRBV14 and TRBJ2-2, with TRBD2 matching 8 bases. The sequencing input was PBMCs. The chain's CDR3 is CASPWLAGNTGELFF. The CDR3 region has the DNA TGTGCCAGCCCTTGGCTAGCGGGGAACACCGGGGAGCTGTTTTTT.